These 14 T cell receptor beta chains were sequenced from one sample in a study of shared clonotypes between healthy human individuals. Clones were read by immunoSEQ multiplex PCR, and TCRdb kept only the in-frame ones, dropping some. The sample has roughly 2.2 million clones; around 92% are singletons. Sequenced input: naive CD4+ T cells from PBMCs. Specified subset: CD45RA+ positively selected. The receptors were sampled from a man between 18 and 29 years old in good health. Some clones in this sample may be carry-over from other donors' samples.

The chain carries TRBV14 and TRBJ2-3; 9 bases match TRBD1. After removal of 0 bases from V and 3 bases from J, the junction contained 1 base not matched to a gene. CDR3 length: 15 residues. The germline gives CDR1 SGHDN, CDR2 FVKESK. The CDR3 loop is CASSQDGTGTDTQYF. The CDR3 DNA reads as TGTGCCAGCAGCCAAGATGGGACAGGGACAGATACGCAGTATTTT.

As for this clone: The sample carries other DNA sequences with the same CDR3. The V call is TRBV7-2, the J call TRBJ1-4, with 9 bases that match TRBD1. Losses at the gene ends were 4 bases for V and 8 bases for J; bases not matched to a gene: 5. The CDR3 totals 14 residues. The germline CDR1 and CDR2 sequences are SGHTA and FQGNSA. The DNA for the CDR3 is TGTGCCAGCAGCTCCCGACAGGGGGGAGAAAAACTGTTTTTT. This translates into CASSSRQGGEKLFF. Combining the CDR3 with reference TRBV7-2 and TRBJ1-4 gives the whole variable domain GAGVSQSPSNKVTEKGKDVELRCDPISGHTALYWYRQSLGQGLEFLIYFQGNSAPDKSGLPSDRFSAERTGGSVSTLTIQRTQQEDSAVYLCASSSRQGGEKLFFGSGTQLSVL.

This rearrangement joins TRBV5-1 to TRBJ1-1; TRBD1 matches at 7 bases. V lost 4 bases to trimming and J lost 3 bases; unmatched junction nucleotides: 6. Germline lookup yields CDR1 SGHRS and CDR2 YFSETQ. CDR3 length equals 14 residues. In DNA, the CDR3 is TGCGCCAGCAGCACACGGGACAGAGACACTGAAGCTTTCTTT. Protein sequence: CASSTRDRDTEAFF. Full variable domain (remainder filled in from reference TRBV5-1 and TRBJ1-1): KAGVTQTPRYLIKTRGQQVTLSCSPISGHRSVSWYQQTPGQGLQFLFEYFSETQRNKGNFPGRFSGRQFSNSRSEMNVSTLELGDSALYLCASSTRDRDTEAFFGQGTRLTVV.

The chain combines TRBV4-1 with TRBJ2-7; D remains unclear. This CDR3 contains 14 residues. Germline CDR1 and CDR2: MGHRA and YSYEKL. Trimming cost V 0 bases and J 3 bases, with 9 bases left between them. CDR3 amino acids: CASSQEEVRYEQYF. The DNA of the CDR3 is TGCGCCAGCAGCCAAGAGGAAGTACGCTACGAGCAGTACTTC.

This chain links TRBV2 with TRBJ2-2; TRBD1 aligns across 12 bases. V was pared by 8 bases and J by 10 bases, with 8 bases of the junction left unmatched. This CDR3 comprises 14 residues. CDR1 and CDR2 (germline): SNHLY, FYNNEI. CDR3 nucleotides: TGTGCCAGCCGAGGGGGACAGGGGGCCGTGGAGCTGTTTTTT. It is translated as CASRGGQGAVELFF.

CDR3 sequence (DNA): TGTGCCAGCAGAACCACGAACAATGAGCAGTTCTTC. Amino acids: CASRTTNNEQFF. The chain recombines TRBV27 with TRBJ2-1; D is uncertain. The V gene's germline CDR1 is MNHEY and CDR2 SMNVEV (reference sequence). Trimming shortened V by 6 bases and J by 5 bases, and 8 bases separated the two germline ends. The CDR3 is 12 residues long.

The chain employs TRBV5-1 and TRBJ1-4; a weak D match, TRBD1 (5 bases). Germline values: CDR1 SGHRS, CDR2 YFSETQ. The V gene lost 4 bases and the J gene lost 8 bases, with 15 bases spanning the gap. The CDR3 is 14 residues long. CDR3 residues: CASSAGTKREKLFF. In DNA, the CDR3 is TGCGCCAGCAGCGCTGGGACGAAGAGGGAAAAACTGTTTTTT.

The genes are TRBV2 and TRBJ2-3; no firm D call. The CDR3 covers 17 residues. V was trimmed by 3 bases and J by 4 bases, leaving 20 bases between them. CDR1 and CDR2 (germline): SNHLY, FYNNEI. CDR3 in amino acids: CASSEARKVPRSDTQYF. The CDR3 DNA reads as TGTGCCAGCAGTGAGGCTCGTAAGGTCCCCAGGTCAGATACGCAGTATTTT. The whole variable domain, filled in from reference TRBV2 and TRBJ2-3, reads EPEVTQTPSHQVTQMGQEVILRCVPISNHLYFYWYRQILGQKVEFLVSFYNNEISEKSEIFDDQFSVERPDGSNFTLKIRSTKLEDSAMYFCASSEARKVPRSDTQYFGPGTRLTVL.

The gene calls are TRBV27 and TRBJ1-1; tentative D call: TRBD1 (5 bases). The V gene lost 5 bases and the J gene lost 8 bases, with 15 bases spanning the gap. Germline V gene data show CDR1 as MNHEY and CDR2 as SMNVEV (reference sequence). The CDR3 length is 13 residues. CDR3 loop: CASSSARGSEAFF. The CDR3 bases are TGTGCCAGCAGTAGCGCCCGGGGGAGCGAAGCTTTCTTT.

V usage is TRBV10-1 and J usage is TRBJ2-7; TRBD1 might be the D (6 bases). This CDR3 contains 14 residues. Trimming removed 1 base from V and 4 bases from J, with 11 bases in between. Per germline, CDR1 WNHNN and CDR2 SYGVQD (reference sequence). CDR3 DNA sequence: TGCGCCAGCAGTGAGTTAACGGACAGATACGAGCAGTACTTC. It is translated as CASSELTDRYEQYF.

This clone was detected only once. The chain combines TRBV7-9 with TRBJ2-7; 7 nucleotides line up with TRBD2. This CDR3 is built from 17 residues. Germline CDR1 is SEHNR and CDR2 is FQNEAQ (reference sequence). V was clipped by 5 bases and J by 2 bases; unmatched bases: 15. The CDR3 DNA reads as TGTGCCAGCAGCCCAAGAAGAGGCGGGGGTTGGCCCTACGAGCAGTACTTC. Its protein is CASSPRRGGGWPYEQYF.

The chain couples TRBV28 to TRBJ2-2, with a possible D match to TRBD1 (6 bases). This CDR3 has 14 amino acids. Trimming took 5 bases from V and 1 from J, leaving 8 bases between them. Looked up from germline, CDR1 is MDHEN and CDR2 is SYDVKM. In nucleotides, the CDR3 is TGTGCCAGCAGTGAACAGGGGAACACCGGGGAGCTGTTTTTT. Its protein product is CASSEQGNTGELFF.

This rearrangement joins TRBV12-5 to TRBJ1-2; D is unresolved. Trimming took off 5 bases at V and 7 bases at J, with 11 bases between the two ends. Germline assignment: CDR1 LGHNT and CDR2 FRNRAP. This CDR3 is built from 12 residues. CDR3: CASGHGFGGYTF. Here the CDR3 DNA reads TGTGCTAGTGGTCACGGGTTTGGTGGCTACACCTTC.

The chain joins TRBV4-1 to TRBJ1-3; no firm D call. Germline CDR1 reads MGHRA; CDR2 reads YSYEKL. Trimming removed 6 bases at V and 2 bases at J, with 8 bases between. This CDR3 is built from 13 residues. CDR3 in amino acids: CASSKPAGNTIYF. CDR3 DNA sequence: TGCGCCAGCAGTAAGCCAGCTGGAAACACCATATATTTT.